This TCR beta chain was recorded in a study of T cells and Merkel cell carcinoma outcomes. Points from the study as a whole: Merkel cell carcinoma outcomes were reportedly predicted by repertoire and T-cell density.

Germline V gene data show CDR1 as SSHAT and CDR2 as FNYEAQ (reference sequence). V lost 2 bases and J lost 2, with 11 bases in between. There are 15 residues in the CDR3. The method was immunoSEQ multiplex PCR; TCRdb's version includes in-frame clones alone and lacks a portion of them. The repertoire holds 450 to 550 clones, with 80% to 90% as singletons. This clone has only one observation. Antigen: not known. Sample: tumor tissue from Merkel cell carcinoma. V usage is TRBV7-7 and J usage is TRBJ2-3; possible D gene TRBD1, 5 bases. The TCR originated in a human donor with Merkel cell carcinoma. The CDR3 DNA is TGTGCCAGCAGCTTATTCGACAGTTTCACAGATACGCAGTATTTT. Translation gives CASSLFDSFTDTQYF.